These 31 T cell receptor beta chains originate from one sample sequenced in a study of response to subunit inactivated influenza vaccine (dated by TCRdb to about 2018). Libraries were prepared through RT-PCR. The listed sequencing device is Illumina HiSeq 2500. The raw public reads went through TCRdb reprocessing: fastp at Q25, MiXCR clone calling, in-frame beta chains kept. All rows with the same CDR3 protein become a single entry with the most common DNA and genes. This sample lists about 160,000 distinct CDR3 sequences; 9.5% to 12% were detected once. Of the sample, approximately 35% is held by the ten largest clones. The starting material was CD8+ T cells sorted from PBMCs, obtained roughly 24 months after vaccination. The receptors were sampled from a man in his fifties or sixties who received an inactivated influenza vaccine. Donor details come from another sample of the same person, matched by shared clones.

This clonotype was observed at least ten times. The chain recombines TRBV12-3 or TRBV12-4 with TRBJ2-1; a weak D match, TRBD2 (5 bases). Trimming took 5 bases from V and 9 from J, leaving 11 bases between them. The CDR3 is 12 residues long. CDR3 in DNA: TGTGCCAGCAGTCGTAGCGTCACTGAGCAGTTCTTC. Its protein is CASSRSVTEQFF.

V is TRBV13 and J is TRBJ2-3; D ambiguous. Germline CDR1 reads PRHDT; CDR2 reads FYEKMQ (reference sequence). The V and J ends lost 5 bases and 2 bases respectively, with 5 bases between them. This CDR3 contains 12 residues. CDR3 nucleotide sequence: TGTGCCAGCAGCCGCACCACAGATACGCAGTATTTT. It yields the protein CASSRTTDTQYF.

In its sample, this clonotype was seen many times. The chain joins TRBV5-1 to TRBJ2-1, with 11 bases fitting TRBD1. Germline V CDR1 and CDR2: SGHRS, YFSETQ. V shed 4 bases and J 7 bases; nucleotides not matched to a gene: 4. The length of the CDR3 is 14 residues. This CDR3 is CASSPGTGGNEQFF. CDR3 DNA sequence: TGCGCCAGCAGCCCCGGGACAGGGGGGAATGAGCAGTTCTTC.

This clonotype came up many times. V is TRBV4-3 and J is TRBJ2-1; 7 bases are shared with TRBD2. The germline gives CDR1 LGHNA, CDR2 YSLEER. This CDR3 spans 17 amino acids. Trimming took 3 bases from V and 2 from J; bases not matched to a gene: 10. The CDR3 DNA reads TGCGCCAGCAGCCAGGTGTGGGGGGAGGGCCCCTACAATGAGCAGTTCTTC. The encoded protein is CASSQVWGEGPYNEQFF.

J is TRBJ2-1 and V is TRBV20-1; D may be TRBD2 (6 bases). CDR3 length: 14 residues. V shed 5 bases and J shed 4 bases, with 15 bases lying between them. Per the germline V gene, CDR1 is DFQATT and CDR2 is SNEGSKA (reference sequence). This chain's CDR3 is CSAPRGIVYNEQFF. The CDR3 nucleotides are TGCAGTGCTCCCCGCGGGATAGTTTACAATGAGCAGTTCTTC.

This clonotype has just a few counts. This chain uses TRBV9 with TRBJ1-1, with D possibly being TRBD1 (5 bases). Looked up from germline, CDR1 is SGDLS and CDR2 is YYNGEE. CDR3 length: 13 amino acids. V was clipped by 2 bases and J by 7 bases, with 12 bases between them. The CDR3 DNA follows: TGTGCCAGCAGCGTGGGAGGGGTTAATGAAGCTTTCTTT. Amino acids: CASSVGGVNEAFF. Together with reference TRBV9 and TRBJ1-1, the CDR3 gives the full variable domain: DSGVTQTPKHLITATGQRVTLRCSPRSGDLSVYWYQQSLDQGLQFLIQYYNGEERAKGNILERFSAQQFPDLHSELNLSSLELGDSALYFCASSVGGVNEAFFGQGTRLTVV.

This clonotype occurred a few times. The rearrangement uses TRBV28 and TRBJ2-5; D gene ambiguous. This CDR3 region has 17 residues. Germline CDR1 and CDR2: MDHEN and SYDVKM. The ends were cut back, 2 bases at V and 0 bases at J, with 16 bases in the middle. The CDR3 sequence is CASSLDRSSHYQETQYF. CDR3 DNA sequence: TGTGCCAGCAGTTTAGATAGGTCTAGTCATTACCAAGAGACCCAGTACTTC.

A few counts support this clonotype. The CDR3 coding sequence is TGTGCCAGCAGCCAAGGCCAGGGGACCAAAAACATTCAGTACTTC. Translation: CASSQGQGTKNIQYF. This chain connects TRBV16 to TRBJ2-4; possibly TRBD1 for D (6 bases). V lost 2 bases, J lost 2 bases, and 10 bases lay in between. In germline, CDR1 is KGHSY, CDR2 FQNENV. This CDR3 spans 15 amino acids.

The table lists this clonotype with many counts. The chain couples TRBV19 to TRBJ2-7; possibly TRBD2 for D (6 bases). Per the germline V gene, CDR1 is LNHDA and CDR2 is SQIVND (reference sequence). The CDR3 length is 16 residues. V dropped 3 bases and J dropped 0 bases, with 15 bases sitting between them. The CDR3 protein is CASSISADGSSYEQYF. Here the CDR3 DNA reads TGTGCCAGTAGTATTTCAGCGGACGGGAGCTCCTACGAGCAGTACTTC.

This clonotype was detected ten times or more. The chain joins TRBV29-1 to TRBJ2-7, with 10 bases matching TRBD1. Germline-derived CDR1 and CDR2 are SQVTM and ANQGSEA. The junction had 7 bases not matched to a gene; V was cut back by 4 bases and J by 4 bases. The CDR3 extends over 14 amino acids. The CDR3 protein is CSVGAGQGTYEQYF. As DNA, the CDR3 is TGCAGCGTTGGGGCGGGACAGGGGACTTACGAGCAGTACTTC.

CDR3 DNA: TGCAGTGCAGAAGGGACTAGCGGGAGTGATACAGATACGCAGTATTTT. Amino acids: CSAEGTSGSDTDTQYF. The V gene is TRBV20-1, the J gene TRBJ2-3; TRBD2 agrees at 14 bases. Germline lookup yields CDR1 DFQATT and CDR2 SNEGSKA (reference sequence). The junction had 8 bases not matched to a gene; V was cut back by 6 bases and J by 3 bases. The CDR3 contains 16 residues.

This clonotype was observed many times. This CDR3 is CASSVDSGVNTEAFF. CDR3 bases: TGTGCCAGCAGCGTGGACAGTGGGGTGAACACTGAAGCTTTCTTT. The V and J genes are TRBV7-2 and TRBJ1-1, with D maybe TRBD1 (6 bases). Between the trimmed V and J ends, which lost 5 bases and 0 bases, there was a span of 13 bases. The CDR3 covers 15 residues. Germline CDR1 reads SGHTA; CDR2 reads FQGNSA. The variable domain in full, completed from reference TRBV7-2 and TRBJ1-1, reads GAGVSQSPSNKVTEKGKDVELRCDPISGHTALYWYRQSLGQGLEFLIYFQGNSAPDKSGLPSDRFSAERTGGSVSTLTIQRTQQEDSAVYLCASSVDSGVNTEAFFGQGTRLTVV.

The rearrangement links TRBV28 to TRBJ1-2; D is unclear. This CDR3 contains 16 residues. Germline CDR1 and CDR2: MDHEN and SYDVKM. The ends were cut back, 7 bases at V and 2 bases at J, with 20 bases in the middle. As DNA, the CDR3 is TGTGCCAGCAATACGAACAGCCCTAGGCGAAACTATGGCTACACCTTC. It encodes CASNTNSPRRNYGYTF.

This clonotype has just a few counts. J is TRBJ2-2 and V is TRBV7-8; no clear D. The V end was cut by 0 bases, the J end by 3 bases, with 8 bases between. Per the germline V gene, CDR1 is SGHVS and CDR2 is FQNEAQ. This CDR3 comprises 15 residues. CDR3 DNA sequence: TGTGCCAGCAGCTTAGCTAGGTCCTACACCGGGGAGCTGTTTTTT. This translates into CASSLARSYTGELFF. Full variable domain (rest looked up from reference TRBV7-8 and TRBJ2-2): GAGVSQSPRYKVAKRGQDVALRCDPISGHVSLFWYQQALGQGPEFLTYFQNEAQLDKSGLPSDRFFAERPEGSVSTLKIQRTQQEDSAVYLCASSLARSYTGELFFGEGSRLTVL.

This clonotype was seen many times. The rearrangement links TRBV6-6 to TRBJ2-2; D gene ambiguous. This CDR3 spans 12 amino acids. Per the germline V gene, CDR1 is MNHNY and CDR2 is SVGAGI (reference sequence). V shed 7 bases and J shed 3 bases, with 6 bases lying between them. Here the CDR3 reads CASTGYTGELFF. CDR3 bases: TGTGCCAGCACTGGGTACACCGGGGAGCTGTTTTTT.

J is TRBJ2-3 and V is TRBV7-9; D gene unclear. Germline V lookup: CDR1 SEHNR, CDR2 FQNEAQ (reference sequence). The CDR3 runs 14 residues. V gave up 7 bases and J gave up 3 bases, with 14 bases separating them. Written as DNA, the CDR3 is TGTGCCAGCACTGGATGGTCTCGGACAGATACGCAGTATTTT. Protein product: CASTGWSRTDTQYF.

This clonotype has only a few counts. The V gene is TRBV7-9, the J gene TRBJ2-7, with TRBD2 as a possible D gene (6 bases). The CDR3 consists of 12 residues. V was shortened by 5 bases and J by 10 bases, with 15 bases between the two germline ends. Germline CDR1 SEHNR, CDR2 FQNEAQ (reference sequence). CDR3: CASSQGPGDQYF. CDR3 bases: TGTGCCAGCAGCCAAGGCCCGGGAGACCAGTACTTC.

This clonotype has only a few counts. The CDR3 sequence is CASRYTGNENYEQYF. In nucleotides, the CDR3 is TGTGCCAGCAGATACACAGGGAACGAAAACTACGAGCAGTACTTC. The genes are TRBV27 and TRBJ2-7; D is possibly TRBD1 (6 bases). V lost 6 bases, J lost 3 bases, and 18 bases lay in between. The CDR3 has 15 residues. In germline, CDR1 is MNHEY, CDR2 SMNVEV (reference sequence).

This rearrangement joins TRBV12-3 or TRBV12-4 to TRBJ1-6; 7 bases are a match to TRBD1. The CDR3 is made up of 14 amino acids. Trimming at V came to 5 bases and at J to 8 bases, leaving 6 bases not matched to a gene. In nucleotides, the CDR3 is TGTGCCAGCAGTCGCCAGGGGGTTTATTCACCCCTCCACTTT. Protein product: CASSRQGVYSPLHF.

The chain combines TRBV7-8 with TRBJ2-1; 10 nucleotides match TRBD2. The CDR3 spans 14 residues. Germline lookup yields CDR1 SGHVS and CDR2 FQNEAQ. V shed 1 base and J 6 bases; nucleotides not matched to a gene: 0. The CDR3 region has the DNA TGTGCCAGCAGCTTAGAGCGGGGGGGCAATGAGCAGTTCTTC. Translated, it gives CASSLERGGNEQFF.

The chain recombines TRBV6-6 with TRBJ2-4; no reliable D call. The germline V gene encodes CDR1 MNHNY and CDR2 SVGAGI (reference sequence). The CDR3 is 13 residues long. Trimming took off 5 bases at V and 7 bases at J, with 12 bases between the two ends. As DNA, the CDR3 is TGTGCCAGCAGTAAACAAAGGTTGAACATTCAGTACTTC. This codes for CASSKQRLNIQYF.

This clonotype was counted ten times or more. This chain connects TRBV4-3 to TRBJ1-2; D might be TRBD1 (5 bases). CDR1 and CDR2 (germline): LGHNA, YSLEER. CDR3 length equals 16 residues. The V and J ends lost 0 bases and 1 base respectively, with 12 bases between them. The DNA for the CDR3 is TGCGCCAGCAGCCAAGATAGTCGGACATATAACTATGGCTACACCTTC. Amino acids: CASSQDSRTYNYGYTF.

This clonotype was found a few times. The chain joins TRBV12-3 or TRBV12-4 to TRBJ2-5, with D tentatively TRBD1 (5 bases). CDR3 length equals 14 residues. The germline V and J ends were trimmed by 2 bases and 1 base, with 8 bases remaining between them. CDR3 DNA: TGTGCCAGCAGTTTAAGGGGCGTCCAAGAGACCCAGTACTTC. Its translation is CASSLRGVQETQYF.

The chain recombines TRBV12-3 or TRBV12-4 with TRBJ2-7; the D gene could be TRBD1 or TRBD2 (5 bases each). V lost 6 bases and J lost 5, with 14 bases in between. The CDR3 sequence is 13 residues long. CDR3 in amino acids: CASSQTRDDEQYF. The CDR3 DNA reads TGTGCCAGCAGCCAAACCAGGGACGACGAGCAGTACTTC.

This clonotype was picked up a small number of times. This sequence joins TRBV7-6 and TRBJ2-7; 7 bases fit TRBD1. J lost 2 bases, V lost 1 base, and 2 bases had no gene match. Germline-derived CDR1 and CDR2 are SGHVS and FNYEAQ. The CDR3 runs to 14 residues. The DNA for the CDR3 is TGTGCCAGCAGCTTAGGGGACAGCCCCTACGAGCAGTACTTC. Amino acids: CASSLGDSPYEQYF.

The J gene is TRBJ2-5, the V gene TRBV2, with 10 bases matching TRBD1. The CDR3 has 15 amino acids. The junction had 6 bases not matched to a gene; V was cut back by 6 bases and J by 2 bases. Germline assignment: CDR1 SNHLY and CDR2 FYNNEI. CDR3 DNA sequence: TGTGCCAGCAGGGGCTGGGACAGGGGACAAGAGACCCAGTACTTC. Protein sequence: CASRGWDRGQETQYF.

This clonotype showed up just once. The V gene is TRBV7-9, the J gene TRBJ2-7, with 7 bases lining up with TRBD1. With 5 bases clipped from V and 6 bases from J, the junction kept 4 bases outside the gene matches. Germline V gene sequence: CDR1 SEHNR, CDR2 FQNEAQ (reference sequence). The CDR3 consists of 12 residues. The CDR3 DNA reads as TGTGCCAGCAGCGCAACAGGGGCCGAGCAGTACTTC. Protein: CASSATGAEQYF.

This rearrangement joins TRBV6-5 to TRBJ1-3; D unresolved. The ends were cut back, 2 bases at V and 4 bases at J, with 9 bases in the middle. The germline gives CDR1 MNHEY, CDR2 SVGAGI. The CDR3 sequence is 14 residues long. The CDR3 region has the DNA TGTGCCAGCAGTTACCTAGGAGTAGGAAACACCATATATTTT. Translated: CASSYLGVGNTIYF.

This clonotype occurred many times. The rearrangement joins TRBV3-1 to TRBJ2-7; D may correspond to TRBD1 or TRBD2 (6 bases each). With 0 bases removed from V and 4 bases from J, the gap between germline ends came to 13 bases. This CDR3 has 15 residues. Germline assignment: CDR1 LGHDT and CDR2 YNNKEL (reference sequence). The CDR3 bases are TGTGCCAGCAGCCAAGATGTCAGGGGAGGATACGAGCAGTACTTC. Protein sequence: CASSQDVRGGYEQYF.

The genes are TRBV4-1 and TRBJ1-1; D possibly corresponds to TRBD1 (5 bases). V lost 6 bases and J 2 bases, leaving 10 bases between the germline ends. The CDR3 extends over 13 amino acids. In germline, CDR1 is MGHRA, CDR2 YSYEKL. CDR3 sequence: CASRKGDNTEAFF. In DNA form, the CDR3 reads TGCGCCAGCAGAAAAGGGGATAACACTGAAGCTTTCTTT.

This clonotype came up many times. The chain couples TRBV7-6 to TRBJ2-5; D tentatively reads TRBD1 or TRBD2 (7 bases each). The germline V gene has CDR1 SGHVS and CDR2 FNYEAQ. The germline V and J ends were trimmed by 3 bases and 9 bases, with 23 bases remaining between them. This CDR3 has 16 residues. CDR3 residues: CASSLKREGRGASQYF. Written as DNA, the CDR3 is TGTGCCAGCAGCTTGAAAAGGGAGGGCAGGGGGGCGTCCCAGTACTTC.